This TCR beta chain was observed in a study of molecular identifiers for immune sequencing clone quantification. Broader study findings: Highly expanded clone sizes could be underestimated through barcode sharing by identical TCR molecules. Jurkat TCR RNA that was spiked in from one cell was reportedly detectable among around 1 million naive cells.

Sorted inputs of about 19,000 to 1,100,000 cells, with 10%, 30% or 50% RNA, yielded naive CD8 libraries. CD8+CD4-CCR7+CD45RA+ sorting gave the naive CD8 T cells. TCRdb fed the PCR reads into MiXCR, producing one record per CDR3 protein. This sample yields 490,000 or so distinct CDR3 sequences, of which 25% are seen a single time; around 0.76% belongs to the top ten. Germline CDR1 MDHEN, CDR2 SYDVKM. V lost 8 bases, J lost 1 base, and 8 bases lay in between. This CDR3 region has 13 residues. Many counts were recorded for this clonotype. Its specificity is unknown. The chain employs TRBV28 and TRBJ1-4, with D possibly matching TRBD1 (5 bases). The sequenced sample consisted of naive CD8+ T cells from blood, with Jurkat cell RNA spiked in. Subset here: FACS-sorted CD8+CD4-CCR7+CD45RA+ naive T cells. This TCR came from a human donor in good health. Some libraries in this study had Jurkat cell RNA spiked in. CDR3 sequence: CASGDQTNEKLFF. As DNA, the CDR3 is TGTGCCAGCGGGGACCAAACTAATGAAAAACTGTTTTTT.